The 3 T cell receptor beta chains listed next were all sequenced from one sample in a study of somatic mutations in cytotoxic T cells in rheumatoid arthritis (dated by TCRdb to 2015 to 2018). Library creation used the immunoSEQ multiplex PCR assay. This is the immuneACCESS table as TCRdb keeps it, with only in-frame sequences that have V and J called. A part of the clones is gone; compared with another copy, unresolved V genes explain less than half, and the rest is unexplained. The sample table holds around 12,000 clones, of which around 80% were seen once. The ten largest clones take up approximately 30% of the sample. Sequences were obtained from CD8+ T cells sorted from blood. The receptors shown here come from an adult with rheumatoid arthritis.

CDR3 sequence (DNA): TGTGCCAGCAGCTTCGGACAGGGGGATCAGCCCCAGCATTTT. It translates to CASSFGQGDQPQHF. The genes are TRBV7-9 and TRBJ1-5; 10 bases fit TRBD1. CDR1 and CDR2 (germline): SEHNR, FQNEAQ (reference sequence). CDR3 size: 14 residues. V was clipped by 3 bases and J by 5 bases; unmatched bases: 1.

By share of the sample, this clone is medium-sized. This chain connects TRBV7-9 to TRBJ2-2, with 10 bases matching TRBD2. The CDR3 sequence is 17 residues long. The ends lost 5 bases at V and 0 bases at J; junction bases unmatched: 6. The germline V gene has CDR1 SEHNR and CDR2 FQNEAQ (reference sequence). As DNA, the CDR3 is TGTGCCAGCAGCGTAGGGCTAGCGGGGGCGAACACCGGGGAGCTGTTTTTT. Its translation is CASSVGLAGANTGELFF.

This clone was seen more than once but under ten times. This sequence joins TRBV14 and TRBJ1-2, with D hard to call. The ends were cut back, 3 bases at V and 1 base at J, with 12 bases in the middle. The CDR3 extends over 15 amino acids. The germline V gene has CDR1 SGHDN and CDR2 FVKESK. Written as DNA, the CDR3 is TGTGCCAGCAGCCAGGACTACCGGAATAACTATGGCTACACCTTC. This encodes CASSQDYRNNYGYTF. Complete variable domain (other parts from reference TRBV14 and TRBJ1-2): EAGVTQFPSHSVIEKGQTVTLRCDPISGHDNLYWYRRVMGKEIKFLLHFVKESKQDESGMPNNRFLAERTGGTYSTLKVQPAELEDSGVYFCASSQDYRNNYGYTFGSGTRLTVV.